The 28 T cell receptor beta chains listed next were all sequenced from one sample in a study of cytomegalovirus exposure and HLA in healthy donors. Method: immunoSEQ multiplex PCR; TCRdb's copy keeps in-frame clones and lacks some. The top ten clones hold roughly 6% of a sample with 200,000 to 250,000 clones, less than 85% of them seen once. Sample: PBMCs. The receptors come from a woman younger than 30 in good health and CMV-seronegative.

This chain joins TRBV6-1 and TRBJ2-7, with TRBD1 matching over 9 bases. Germline loops: CDR1 MNHNS, CDR2 SASEGT. The length of the CDR3 is 14 residues. V shed 6 bases, J shed 2 bases, and the junction held 5 bases outside the gene matches. The CDR3 nucleotides read TGTGCCAGCAGCCTGACAGGGGGACCCTACGAGCAGTACTTC. Its protein is CASSLTGGPYEQYF.

This chain links TRBV4-1 with TRBJ1-2; no clear D. V was shortened by 4 bases and J by 4 bases, with 13 bases between the two germline ends. Germline CDR1 MGHRA, CDR2 YSYEKL. CDR3 length: 14 residues. CDR3 sequence (DNA): TGCGCCAGCAGCCCGAGCCCGGGTACCTATGGCTACACCTTC. As protein: CASSPSPGTYGYTF.

The rearrangement joins TRBV27 to TRBJ1-2; TRBD1 matches 8 bases. Germline CDR1 reads MNHEY; CDR2 reads SMNVEV (reference sequence). V shed 8 bases, J shed 8 bases, and the junction held 16 bases outside the gene matches. The CDR3 has 15 residues. This CDR3 reads CASGLGTGKLGGYTF. The CDR3 region has the DNA TGTGCCAGCGGCCTAGGGACAGGCAAACTGGGGGGCTACACCTTC.

This chain joins TRBV27 and TRBJ2-2; 10 nucleotides agree with TRBD1. The V segment lost 6 bases and the J segment 4 bases; nucleotides outside the gene matches: 8. CDR1 and CDR2 from the germline V gene are MNHEY and SMNVEV (reference sequence). This CDR3 region has 16 residues. CDR3 sequence (DNA): TGTGCCAGCAGAGGCATGGACAGGGGGAGCACCGGGGAGCTGTTTTTT. Translation gives CASRGMDRGSTGELFF.

The chain has TRBV9 and TRBJ2-1; 7 positions match TRBD1. The CDR3 covers 13 residues. Germline trimming cut 0 bases from V and 9 bases from J; bases unmatched to any gene: 3. Per the germline V gene, CDR1 is SGDLS and CDR2 is YYNGEE. The CDR3 nucleotides read TGTGCCAGCAGCGTAGACGGGGACAGTGAGCAGTTCTTC. This encodes CASSVDGDSEQFF. The full variable domain, completed using reference TRBV9 and TRBJ2-1, is DSGVTQTPKHLITATGQRVTLRCSPRSGDLSVYWYQQSLDQGLQFLIQYYNGEERAKGNILERFSAQQFPDLHSELNLSSLELGDSALYFCASSVDGDSEQFFGPGTRLTVL.

This clone was recorded only once. This chain uses TRBV5-1 with TRBJ2-5, with D perhaps matching TRBD2 (6 bases). Germline-derived CDR1 and CDR2 are SGHRS and YFSETQ. The CDR3 consists of 17 residues. Trimming stripped 5 bases from V and 2 bases from J, with 22 bases between. The DNA for the CDR3 is TGCGCCAGCAGTCGTTACGCGGGGAGCCCAACACAAGAGACCCAGTACTTC. Its translation: CASSRYAGSPTQETQYF. Looking up the rest from reference TRBV5-1 and TRBJ2-5 gives the full variable domain: KAGVTQTPRYLIKTRGQQVTLSCSPISGHRSVSWYQQTPGQGLQFLFEYFSETQRNKGNFPGRFSGRQFSNSRSEMNVSTLELGDSALYLCASSRYAGSPTQETQYFGPGTRLLVL.

This sequence joins TRBV5-1 and TRBJ2-1, with 14 bases aligning to TRBD2. Germline CDR1 and CDR2: SGHRS and YFSETQ. The CDR3 sequence is 16 residues long. V trimming: 0 bases; J trimming: 9 bases; junction bases outside the gene matches: 5. In DNA, the CDR3 is TGCGCCAGCAGCTTGGGACTAGCGGGAGGGATGGGTGAGCAGTTCTTC. Amino acids: CASSLGLAGGMGEQFF.

The chain recombines TRBV30 with TRBJ1-5; D perhaps matches TRBD1 (6 bases). Between the trimmed V and J ends, which lost 3 bases and 4 bases, there was a span of 16 bases. Germline CDR1 is GTSNPN and CDR2 is SVGIG (reference sequence). There are 15 residues in the CDR3. Written as DNA, the CDR3 is TGTGCCTGGAGCCCAAGGGGTAGGGGGAATCAGCCCCAGCATTTT. This encodes CAWSPRGRGNQPQHF. Full variable domain (rest looked up from reference TRBV30 and TRBJ1-5): SQTIHQWPATLVQPVGSPLSLECTVEGTSNPNLYWYRQAAGRGLQLLFYSVGIGQISSEVPQNLSASRPQDRQFILSSKKLLLSDSGFYLCAWSPRGRGNQPQHFGDGTRLSIL.

This clone was observed once. This chain joins TRBV4-2 and TRBJ2-1; 9 bases match TRBD2. The CDR3 extends over 16 amino acids. CDR1 and CDR2 (germline): LGHNA, YNFKEQ. V trimming: 0 bases; J trimming: 7 bases; junction bases outside the gene matches: 7. The CDR3 loop is CASSQERGGASNEQFF. In nucleotides, the CDR3 is TGTGCCAGCAGCCAAGAACGCGGGGGGGCCTCAAATGAGCAGTTCTTC.

The chain carries TRBV5-1 and TRBJ1-2; D ambiguous. The CDR3 consists of 13 residues. V was shortened by 3 bases and J by 9 bases, with 15 bases between the two germline ends. CDR1 is SGHRS, CDR2 YFSETQ, per germline. The CDR3 loop is CASSYPNRESYTF. DNA for the CDR3: TGCGCCAGCAGCTACCCGAATAGGGAGAGCTACACCTTC.

In this sample, this clone turned up a few times. The rearrangement joins TRBV30 to TRBJ2-7; D remains ambiguous. Deletions cut 1 base from V and 8 bases from J, with 12 bases between. The CDR3 consists of 12 residues. The germline V gene encodes CDR1 GTSNPN and CDR2 SVGIG (reference sequence). CDR3: CAWSAVGTKQYF. The CDR3 region has the DNA TGTGCCTGGAGTGCGGTCGGTACGAAGCAGTACTTC.

This clone was seen more than once but under ten times. This chain links TRBV2 with TRBJ1-6; 12 bases fit TRBD1. Germline V gene sequence: CDR1 SNHLY, CDR2 FYNNEI. V gave up 6 bases and J gave up 6 bases; unmatched junction bases: 9. CDR3 length: 17 amino acids. CDR3 bases: TGTGCCAGCAGGCCGGGGACAGGGGGCTCTATTAATTCACCCCTCCACTTT. This translates into CASRPGTGGSINSPLHF.

V and J are TRBV4-1 and TRBJ1-6; maybe TRBD1 (5 bases). V dropped 3 bases and J dropped 8 bases, with 14 bases sitting between them. The CDR3 spans 15 residues. In germline, CDR1 is MGHRA, CDR2 YSYEKL. CDR3 sequence: CASSHGGLGDSPLHF. CDR3 nucleotide sequence: TGCGCCAGCAGCCACGGGGGTCTCGGAGATTCACCCCTCCACTTT.

V is TRBV9 and J is TRBJ1-3; TRBD1 matches 8 bases. Germline CDR1 is SGDLS and CDR2 is YYNGEE. This CDR3 region has 17 residues. The ends lost 1 base at V and 0 bases at J; junction bases unmatched: 6. The CDR3 DNA sequence: TGTGCCAGCAGCGTATCTGCAGGGGGCGCCTCTGGAAACACCATATATTTT. Translating gives CASSVSAGGASGNTIYF.

The chain carries TRBV27 and TRBJ2-3; weak D call: TRBD2 (5 bases). Germline loops: CDR1 MNHEY, CDR2 SMNVEV (reference sequence). V lost 6 bases and J 4 bases, leaving 20 bases between the germline ends. The CDR3 runs 16 residues. CDR3 sequence: CASSPQLGGKADTQYF. In DNA, the CDR3 is TGTGCCAGCAGCCCCCAACTAGGCGGAAAGGCAGATACGCAGTATTTT.

This clone was picked up one time. The V call is TRBV5-1, the J call TRBJ2-5, with a weak D call TRBD2 (6 bases). CDR3 size: 15 residues. Germline values: CDR1 SGHRS, CDR2 YFSETQ. Trimming removed 1 base from V and 3 bases from J, with 13 bases in between. The CDR3 loop is CASSLSGEREETQYF. CDR3 sequence (DNA): TGCGCCAGCAGCTTGTCGGGAGAAAGGGAAGAGACCCAGTACTTC.

The CDR3 here is CASSFAGAQNNEQFF. CDR3 coding DNA: TGTGCCAGCAGCTTCGCGGGGGCCCAAAACAATGAGCAGTTCTTC. This chain joins TRBV5-4 and TRBJ2-1, with TRBD2 as a possible D gene (7 bases). The germline V and J ends were trimmed by 2 bases and 5 bases, with 14 bases remaining between them. CDR3 length: 15 amino acids. Germline lookup yields CDR1 SGHNT and CDR2 YYREEE (reference sequence).

The chain recombines TRBV12-5 with TRBJ2-7; D possibly corresponds to TRBD1 (6 bases). CDR1 and CDR2 (germline): LGHNT, FRNRAP. This CDR3 is built from 16 residues. Between the trimmed V and J ends, which lost 2 bases and 0 bases, there was a span of 14 bases. CDR3 sequence (DNA): TGTGCTAGTGGTTTGCATCAAACAGGGAACTCCTACGAGCAGTACTTC. Protein sequence: CASGLHQTGNSYEQYF.

The J gene is TRBJ1-2, the V gene TRBV5-1; D gene uncertain. This CDR3 has 12 amino acids. V lost 4 bases and J lost 5, with 9 bases in between. Germline V gives CDR1 SGHRS, CDR2 YFSETQ. The CDR3 DNA reads as TGCGCCAGCAGCGGGAGTGGTTATGGCTACACCTTC. Amino acid sequence: CASSGSGYGYTF.

This rearrangement joins TRBV9 to TRBJ2-1; TRBD2 agrees at 8 bases. Germline V gene lookup returns CDR1 SGDLS and CDR2 YYNGEE. The CDR3 runs 15 residues. Trimming took 0 bases from V and 3 from J; bases not matched to a gene: 2. In DNA form, the CDR3 reads TGTGCCAGCAGCGTAGGTAGCGGGAACTACAATGAGCAGTTCTTC. Translated: CASSVGSGNYNEQFF.

The chain recombines TRBV9 with TRBJ1-5; D gene ambiguous. CDR3 length: 15 amino acids. The germline CDR1 and CDR2 sequences are SGDLS and YYNGEE. V gave up 4 bases and J gave up 4 bases, with 15 bases separating them. CDR3 DNA sequence: TGTGCCAGCAGCCTGGGTGGGCAAGAAAATCAGCCCCAGCATTTT. Amino acids: CASSLGGQENQPQHF.

In the case of this clone: Other DNA sequences in this specimen translate into the identical CDR3. J is TRBJ2-7 and V is TRBV5-1, with 14 bases lining up with TRBD2. The CDR3 is 15 amino acids. Germline V gene lookup returns CDR1 SGHRS and CDR2 YFSETQ. With V trimmed by 3 bases and J by 7 bases, 6 bases remained unmatched. CDR3 sequence (DNA): TGCGCCAGCAGCTCGGGACTAGCGGGAGTGGAAGAGCAGTACTTC. This translates into CASSSGLAGVEEQYF. The complete variable domain, with remaining parts taken from reference TRBV5-1 and TRBJ2-7, reads KAGVTQTPRYLIKTRGQQVTLSCSPISGHRSVSWYQQTPGQGLQFLFEYFSETQRNKGNFPGRFSGRQFSNSRSEMNVSTLELGDSALYLCASSSGLAGVEEQYFGPGTRLTVT.

The gene calls are TRBV12-5 and TRBJ1-5; 8 bases are a match to TRBD1. This CDR3 contains 15 residues. The J segment lost 10 bases and the V segment lost 3 bases, leaving 11 bases of the junction unmatched. In germline, CDR1 is LGHNT, CDR2 FRNRAP. CDR3 sequence: CASGFGWDRIHPQHF. In DNA form, the CDR3 reads TGTGCTAGTGGTTTTGGCTGGGACAGGATCCATCCCCAGCATTTT.

J is TRBJ1-2 and V is TRBV6-6; the D is unclear. This CDR3 contains 12 residues. With 7 bases removed from V and 9 bases from J, the gap between germline ends came to 15 bases. From germline, CDR1 is MNHNY and CDR2 SVGAGI (reference sequence). CDR3 in DNA: TGTGCCAGCACCCACGGTAGGGTGAGCTACACCTTC. Protein product: CASTHGRVSYTF.

The V call is TRBV6-5, the J call TRBJ1-2, with 8 positions matching TRBD1. The CDR3 is 16 residues long. Germline loops: CDR1 MNHEY, CDR2 SVGAGI. Trimming removed 4 bases from V and 4 bases from J; junction bases left unmatched: 11. CDR3 in amino acids: CASSSRHDRGGYGYTF. CDR3 DNA sequence: TGTGCCAGCAGTTCGCGACATGACAGGGGTGGCTATGGCTACACCTTC.

The V call is TRBV9, the J call TRBJ2-7; TRBD2 matches at 8 bases. Germline-derived CDR1 and CDR2 are SGDLS and YYNGEE. This CDR3 contains 15 residues. Germline trimming cut 4 bases from V and 7 bases from J; bases unmatched to any gene: 13. CDR3 nucleotides: TGTGCCAGCAGCAGAACTAGCGGACCTTGGGGGGAGCAGTACTTC. It is translated as CASSRTSGPWGEQYF.

This chain joins TRBV5-1 and TRBJ2-1; D may correspond to TRBD1 or TRBD2 (6 bases each). CDR3 length equals 15 residues. Germline V gene data show CDR1 as SGHRS and CDR2 as YFSETQ. Trimming pared 4 bases from V and 1 base from J, leaving 12 bases between. The CDR3 nucleotides read TGCGCCAGCAGCCTCCGGGGGCAGTCCTACAATGAGCAGTTCTTC. Its protein is CASSLRGQSYNEQFF.

J is TRBJ2-7 and V is TRBV29-1, with D possibly called TRBD1 or TRBD2 (5 bases each). The CDR3 extends over 12 amino acids. In germline, CDR1 is SQVTM, CDR2 ANQGSEA. V was shortened by 6 bases and J by 4 bases, with 13 bases between the two germline ends. The CDR3 DNA sequence: TGCAGCGTCGCCGGGGCCGGTTACGAGCAGTACTTC. This sequence encodes CSVAGAGYEQYF.